This is a list of T cell receptor beta chains from one sample in a study of blood T cell repertoires in COVID-19. Clones were sequenced by immunoSEQ multiplex PCR, and TCRdb holds only the in-frame ones, with some missing. The data contain 310,000 or so clones, about 85% of them seen just once; the ten biggest clones take up 5.5% to 6%. Material: PBMCs or T cells enriched from blood (not recorded which). The receptors were sampled from a woman between 25 and 40 years old who had recovered from COVID-19. The CDR3 runs from the conserved cysteine through the conserved F or W. The order of the fields is D gene, J gene, V gene, clone size, CDR3 DNA, CDR3 protein. D genes are given only for firm matches. For some rows the clone size is stated as once, few or many, or as a class when expanded; others skip it.

d_gene: TRBD1
j_gene: TRBJ1-5
v_gene: TRBV30
abundance: -
CDR3nt: TGTGCCTGGAGCGGACAGGCTGGCCAGCCCCAGCATTTT
CDR3aa: CAWSGQAGQPQHF

d_gene: -
j_gene: TRBJ1-6
v_gene: TRBV7-2
abundance: -
CDR3nt: TGTGCCAGCAGCTTAAACAGAGAGTCACCCCTCCACTTT
CDR3aa: CASSLNRESPLHF

d_gene: -
j_gene: TRBJ2-1
v_gene: TRBV29-1
abundance: -
CDR3nt: TGCAGCGTTGCTCAGGGGCCCTCGGAAATCAATGAGCAGTTCTTC
CDR3aa: CSVAQGPSEINEQFF

d_gene: -
j_gene: TRBJ1-1
v_gene: TRBV5-1
abundance: once
CDR3nt: TGCGCCAGCAGCTCGGACTCGAACACTGAAGCTTTCTTT
CDR3aa: CASSSDSNTEAFF

d_gene: TRBD1
j_gene: TRBJ1-5
v_gene: TRBV7-8
abundance: -
CDR3nt: TGTGCCAGCAGCACACCGGGGGGACAGGGGACAATTATAAATCAGCCCCAGCATTTT
CDR3aa: CASSTPGGQGTIINQPQHF

d_gene: TRBD1
j_gene: TRBJ2-7
v_gene: TRBV19
abundance: once
CDR3nt: TGTGCCAGTAGTCCTAGCGGGACAGGGGGTACCTACGAGCAGTACTTC
CDR3aa: CASSPSGTGGTYEQYF

d_gene: TRBD1
j_gene: TRBJ2-7
v_gene: TRBV4-2
abundance: -
CDR3nt: TGTGCCAGCAGCCAGGAACTCAGGGGGCTGAACGAGCAGTACTTC
CDR3aa: CASSQELRGLNEQYF

d_gene: -
j_gene: TRBJ1-1
v_gene: TRBV30
abundance: -
CDR3nt: TGTGCCTGGAGTTCGGGGAGAATAACTGAAGCTTTCTTT
CDR3aa: CAWSSGRITEAFF

d_gene: -
j_gene: TRBJ1-2
v_gene: TRBV28
abundance: -
CDR3nt: TGTGCCAGCAGCTCCCCCCGGGGGGTTGAGGGCTACACCTTC
CDR3aa: CASSSPRGVEGYTF

d_gene: -
j_gene: TRBJ1-2
v_gene: TRBV5-1
abundance: -
CDR3nt: TGCGCCAGCAGCCCCATGACAGGATATGGCTACACCTTC
CDR3aa: CASSPMTGYGYTF

d_gene: -
j_gene: TRBJ2-1
v_gene: TRBV10-1
abundance: -
CDR3nt: TGCGCCAGCAGTGGGAGAGGCTACAATGAGCAGTTCTTC
CDR3aa: CASSGRGYNEQFF

d_gene: -
j_gene: TRBJ1-6
v_gene: TRBV4-2
abundance: -
CDR3nt: TGTGCCAGCAGCCAGGAGGGGAAAAAGTCACCCCTCCACTTT
CDR3aa: CASSQEGKKSPLHF

d_gene: -
j_gene: TRBJ1-5
v_gene: TRBV5-8
abundance: -
CDR3nt: TGTGCCAGCAGCCGGGGGGTGCCTGGGCCCCAGCATTTT
CDR3aa: CASSRGVPGPQHF

d_gene: -
j_gene: TRBJ1-1
v_gene: TRBV5-5
abundance: once
CDR3nt: TGTGCCAGCAGCTTGGCCAATTGGGTAGGAGGAACTGAAGCTTTCTTT
CDR3aa: CASSLANWVGGTEAFF

d_gene: -
j_gene: TRBJ2-7
v_gene: TRBV2
abundance: -
CDR3nt: TGTGCCAGCAGATACAGGGTCTCCTACGAGCAGTACTTC
CDR3aa: CASRYRVSYEQYF

d_gene: -
j_gene: TRBJ2-1
v_gene: TRBV9
abundance: -
CDR3nt: TGTGCCAGCAGCGTACTATCCGGGGGGCCTGATGAGCAGTTCTTC
CDR3aa: CASSVLSGGPDEQFF

d_gene: -
j_gene: TRBJ2-3
v_gene: TRBV14
abundance: -
CDR3nt: TGTGCCAGCAGCCAAGGGTCTGGGGAGCCGATCACAGATACGCAGTATTTT
CDR3aa: CASSQGSGEPITDTQYF

d_gene: -
j_gene: TRBJ1-1
v_gene: TRBV4-2
abundance: -
CDR3nt: TGTGCCAGCAGCTACCTCGGACAGCAGAACACTGAAGCTTTCTTT
CDR3aa: CASSYLGQQNTEAFF

d_gene: -
j_gene: TRBJ1-4
v_gene: TRBV5-1
abundance: -
CDR3nt: TGCGCCAGCAGCTTGGCCGGCGGGGATGGGGAAAAACTGTTTTTT
CDR3aa: CASSLAGGDGEKLFF

d_gene: -
j_gene: TRBJ2-7
v_gene: TRBV6-1
abundance: -
CDR3nt: TGTGCCAGCAGTGAAGCCCTTCTCGTCAGGGAAGCCTACGAGCAGTACTTC
CDR3aa: CASSEALLVREAYEQYF

d_gene: TRBD2
j_gene: TRBJ2-7
v_gene: TRBV18
abundance: -
CDR3nt: TGTGCCAGCTCACCGAGGACTAGCGACGAGCAGTACTTC
CDR3aa: CASSPRTSDEQYF

d_gene: -
j_gene: TRBJ2-5
v_gene: TRBV15
abundance: -
CDR3nt: TGTGCCACCAGCAGAGATCCGACTAGTAAGGAGACCCAGTACTTC
CDR3aa: CATSRDPTSKETQYF

d_gene: TRBD1
j_gene: TRBJ1-5
v_gene: TRBV30
abundance: -
CDR3nt: TGTGCCTGGAGTAACAGGGGTAATCAGCCCCAGCATTTT
CDR3aa: CAWSNRGNQPQHF

d_gene: -
j_gene: TRBJ1-2
v_gene: TRBV30
abundance: -
CDR3nt: TGTGCCTGGAGTGTATACAGGGCTGGCTACACCTTC
CDR3aa: CAWSVYRAGYTF

d_gene: -
j_gene: TRBJ1-2
v_gene: TRBV5-4
abundance: -
CDR3nt: TGTGCCAGCAGAAACACGATAAACACGAATGGCTACACCTTC
CDR3aa: CASRNTINTNGYTF

d_gene: -
j_gene: TRBJ1-2
v_gene: TRBV19
abundance: few
CDR3nt: TGTGCCAGTAGTATTCACCCGGACTATGGCTACACCTTC
CDR3aa: CASSIHPDYGYTF

d_gene: -
j_gene: TRBJ2-3
v_gene: TRBV5-8
abundance: -
CDR3nt: TGTGCCAGCAGCCGCGGACAAGTGGCAGATACGCAGTATTTT
CDR3aa: CASSRGQVADTQYF

d_gene: -
j_gene: TRBJ2-1
v_gene: TRBV18
abundance: -
CDR3nt: TGTGCCAGCTCACTGGGGACTGCCAGCGCGGAGCAGTTCTTC
CDR3aa: CASSLGTASAEQFF

d_gene: TRBD2
j_gene: TRBJ2-7
v_gene: TRBV9
abundance: -
CDR3nt: TGTGCCAGCAGCCCTGTAGCGGGATTTATCCACGAGCAGTACTTC
CDR3aa: CASSPVAGFIHEQYF

d_gene: -
j_gene: TRBJ1-1
v_gene: TRBV30
abundance: -
CDR3nt: TGTGCCTGGAGTGGACAGGCTGAAGCTTTCTTT
CDR3aa: CAWSGQAEAFF

d_gene: -
j_gene: TRBJ1-6
v_gene: TRBV30
abundance: once
CDR3nt: TGTGCCTGGAGTGTACGAAGAGAATCACCCCTCCACTTT
CDR3aa: CAWSVRRESPLHF

d_gene: TRBD2
j_gene: TRBJ2-7
v_gene: TRBV6-5
abundance: few
CDR3nt: TGTGCCAGCAGCGGACTAGCGGGCTACTACGAGCAGTACTTC
CDR3aa: CASSGLAGYYEQYF

d_gene: TRBD1
j_gene: TRBJ1-3
v_gene: TRBV18
abundance: -
CDR3nt: TGTGCCAGCTCACCAAGCCGGACAGGCGCCTCTGGAAACACCATATATTTT
CDR3aa: CASSPSRTGASGNTIYF

d_gene: TRBD2
j_gene: TRBJ2-3
v_gene: TRBV19
abundance: -
CDR3nt: TGTGCCAGTAGTCTTAGCGGGGGATACACAGATACGCAGTATTTT
CDR3aa: CASSLSGGYTDTQYF

d_gene: -
j_gene: TRBJ1-2
v_gene: TRBV6-2/TRBV6-3
abundance: once
CDR3nt: TGTGCCAGCAGTCTCCGGGGGGCGAGGAACTATGGCTACACCTTC
CDR3aa: CASSLRGARNYGYTF

d_gene: -
j_gene: TRBJ1-4
v_gene: TRBV4-1
abundance: few
CDR3nt: TGCGCCAGCAGCCAAGTCAACCTTGGATGGGCGACTAATGAAAAACTGTTTTTT
CDR3aa: CASSQVNLGWATNEKLFF

d_gene: TRBD1
j_gene: TRBJ1-6
v_gene: TRBV5-1
abundance: -
CDR3nt: TGCGCCAGCAGCTTGAACAGGGGGAATTCACCCCTCCACTTT
CDR3aa: CASSLNRGNSPLHF

d_gene: -
j_gene: TRBJ2-1
v_gene: TRBV5-6
abundance: -
CDR3nt: TGTGCCAGCAGCACCAGAGGGTACAATGAGCAGTTCTTC
CDR3aa: CASSTRGYNEQFF

d_gene: TRBD1
j_gene: TRBJ2-2
v_gene: TRBV10-1
abundance: -
CDR3nt: TGCGCCAGCAGTGAGTCGTGGGGACAGAAGAACACCGGGGAGCTGTTTTTT
CDR3aa: CASSESWGQKNTGELFF

d_gene: -
j_gene: TRBJ1-1
v_gene: TRBV7-9
abundance: -
CDR3nt: TGTGCCAGCAGCATACAGGGATCAGGAGTCTCTGAAGCTTTCTTT
CDR3aa: CASSIQGSGVSEAFF

d_gene: -
j_gene: TRBJ1-6
v_gene: TRBV7-3
abundance: -
CDR3nt: TGTGCCAGCAGCTTGGGACTCCAGTATTCACCCCTCCACTTT
CDR3aa: CASSLGLQYSPLHF

d_gene: -
j_gene: TRBJ1-2
v_gene: TRBV28
abundance: -
CDR3nt: TGTGCCAGCAATCCGACAGCCCTCTATGGCTACACCTTC
CDR3aa: CASNPTALYGYTF

d_gene: TRBD2
j_gene: TRBJ2-3
v_gene: TRBV7-3
abundance: -
CDR3nt: TGTGCCAGCAGCTCGCCGGGGGGTACGCAGTATTTT
CDR3aa: CASSSPGGTQYF

d_gene: TRBD2
j_gene: TRBJ2-7
v_gene: TRBV19
abundance: -
CDR3nt: TGTGCCAGTAGTATGGGGACGGGCGGGGGGACCTACGAGCAGTACTTC
CDR3aa: CASSMGTGGGTYEQYF

d_gene: -
j_gene: TRBJ1-5
v_gene: TRBV5-1
abundance: -
CDR3nt: TGCGCCAGCAGCTTGGGCAGAGGGCAGCCCCAGCATTTT
CDR3aa: CASSLGRGQPQHF

d_gene: -
j_gene: TRBJ2-7
v_gene: TRBV6-5
abundance: once
CDR3nt: TGTGCCAGCAGGGAGAACGGGGGCTACGAGCAGTACTTC
CDR3aa: CASRENGGYEQYF

d_gene: -
j_gene: TRBJ1-5
v_gene: TRBV4-1
abundance: -
CDR3nt: TGCGCCAGCAGCCCTGGTGGCAGCAATCAGCCCCAGCATTTT
CDR3aa: CASSPGGSNQPQHF

d_gene: -
j_gene: TRBJ2-3
v_gene: TRBV3-1/TRBV3-2
abundance: -
CDR3nt: TGTGCCAGCAGCCAAGATTGGAGGGGCGACACAGATACGCAGTATTTT
CDR3aa: CASSQDWRGDTDTQYF

d_gene: -
j_gene: TRBJ1-2
v_gene: TRBV3-1/TRBV3-2
abundance: -
CDR3nt: TGTGCCAGCAGCCCCCGGGACTTCGGGGATGGCTACACCTTC
CDR3aa: CASSPRDFGDGYTF

d_gene: TRBD1
j_gene: TRBJ1-6
v_gene: TRBV19
abundance: -
CDR3nt: TGTGCCAGTAGTATTTCAGGGGGCGCAGGATCACCCCTCCACTTT
CDR3aa: CASSISGGAGSPLHF

d_gene: TRBD1
j_gene: TRBJ1-1
v_gene: TRBV27
abundance: -
CDR3nt: TGTGCCAGCAACCTACAGGGGGCCGGCACTGAAGCTTTCTTT
CDR3aa: CASNLQGAGTEAFF